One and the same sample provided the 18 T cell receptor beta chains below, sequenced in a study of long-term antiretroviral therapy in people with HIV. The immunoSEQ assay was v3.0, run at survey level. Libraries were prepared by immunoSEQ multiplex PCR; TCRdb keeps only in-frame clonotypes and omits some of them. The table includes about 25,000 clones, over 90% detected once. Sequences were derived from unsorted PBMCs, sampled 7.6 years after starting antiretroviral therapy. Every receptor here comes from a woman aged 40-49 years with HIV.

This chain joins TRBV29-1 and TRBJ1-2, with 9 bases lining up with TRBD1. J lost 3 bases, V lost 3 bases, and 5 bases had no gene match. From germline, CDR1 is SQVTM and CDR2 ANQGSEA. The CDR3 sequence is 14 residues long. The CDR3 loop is CSVERQGVDYGYTF. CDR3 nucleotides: TGCAGCGTTGAGAGACAGGGGGTCGACTATGGCTACACCTTC.

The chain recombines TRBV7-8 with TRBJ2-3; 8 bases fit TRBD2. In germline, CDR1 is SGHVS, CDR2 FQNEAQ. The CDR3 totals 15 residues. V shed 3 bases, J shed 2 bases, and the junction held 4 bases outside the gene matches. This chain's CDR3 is CASSFGGGPTDTQYF. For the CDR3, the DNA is TGTGCCAGCAGCTTCGGCGGGGGGCCCACAGATACGCAGTATTTT.

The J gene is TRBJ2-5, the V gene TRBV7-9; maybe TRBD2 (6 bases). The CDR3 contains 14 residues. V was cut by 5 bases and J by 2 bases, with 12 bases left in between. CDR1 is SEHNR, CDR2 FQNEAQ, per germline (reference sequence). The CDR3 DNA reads TGTGCCAGCAGCACCGGCCGGGGGCAAGAGACCCAGTACTTC. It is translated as CASSTGRGQETQYF.

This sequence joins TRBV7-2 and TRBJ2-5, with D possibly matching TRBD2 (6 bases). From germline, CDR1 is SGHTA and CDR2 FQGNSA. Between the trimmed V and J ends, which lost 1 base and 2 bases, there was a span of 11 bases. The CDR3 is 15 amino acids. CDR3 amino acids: CASSLVGGLQETQYF. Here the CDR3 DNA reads TGTGCCAGCAGCTTAGTCGGGGGTTTACAAGAGACCCAGTACTTC.

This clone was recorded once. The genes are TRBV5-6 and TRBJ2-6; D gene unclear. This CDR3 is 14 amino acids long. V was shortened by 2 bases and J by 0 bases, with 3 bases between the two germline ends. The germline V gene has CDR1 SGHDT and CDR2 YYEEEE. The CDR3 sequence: CASSFSSGANVLTF. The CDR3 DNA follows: TGTGCCAGCAGCTTTTCCTCTGGGGCCAACGTCCTGACTTTC. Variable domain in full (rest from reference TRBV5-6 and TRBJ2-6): DAGVTQSPTHLIKTRGQQVTLRCSPKSGHDTVSWYQQALGQGPQFIFQYYEEEERQRGNFPDRFSGHQFPNYSSELNVNALLLGDSALYLCASSFSSGANVLTFGAGSRLTVL.

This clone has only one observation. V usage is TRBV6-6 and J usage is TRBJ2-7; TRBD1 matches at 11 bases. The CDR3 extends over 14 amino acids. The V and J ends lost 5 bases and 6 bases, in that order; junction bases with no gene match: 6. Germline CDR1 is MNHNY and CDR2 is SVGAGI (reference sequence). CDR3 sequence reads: CASSADRGRSEQYF. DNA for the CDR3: TGTGCCAGCAGTGCGGACAGGGGGCGATCCGAGCAGTACTTC.

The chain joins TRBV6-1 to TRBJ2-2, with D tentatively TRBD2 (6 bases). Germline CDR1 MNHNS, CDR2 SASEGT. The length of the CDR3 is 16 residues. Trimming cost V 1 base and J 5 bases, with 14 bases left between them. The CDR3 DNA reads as TGTGCCAGCAGTGAAGTGGGACTCCAAACGACCGGGGAGCTGTTTTTT. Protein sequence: CASSEVGLQTTGELFF.

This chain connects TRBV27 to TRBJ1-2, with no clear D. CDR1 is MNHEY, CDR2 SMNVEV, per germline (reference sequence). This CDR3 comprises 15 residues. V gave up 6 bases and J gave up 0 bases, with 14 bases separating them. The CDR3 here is CASSPWRASNYGYTF. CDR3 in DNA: TGTGCCAGCAGCCCCTGGCGAGCATCTAACTATGGCTACACCTTC.

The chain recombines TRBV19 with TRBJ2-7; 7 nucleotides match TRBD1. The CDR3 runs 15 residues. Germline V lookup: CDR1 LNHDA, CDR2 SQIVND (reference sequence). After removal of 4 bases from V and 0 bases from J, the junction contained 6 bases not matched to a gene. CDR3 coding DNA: TGTGCCAGTAGTAGAAGGGGGCCAGTCTCCTACGAGCAGTACTTC. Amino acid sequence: CASSRRGPVSYEQYF.

In DNA form, the CDR3 reads TGCAGCGTTGAAGAAACTCAGGTCCACTCTGGAAACACCATATATTTT. This sequence encodes CSVEETQVHSGNTIYF. This chain links TRBV29-1 with TRBJ1-3; D is unresolved. The CDR3 extends over 16 amino acids. From germline, CDR1 is SQVTM and CDR2 ANQGSEA. Between the trimmed V and J ends, which lost 0 bases and 0 bases, there was a span of 12 bases.

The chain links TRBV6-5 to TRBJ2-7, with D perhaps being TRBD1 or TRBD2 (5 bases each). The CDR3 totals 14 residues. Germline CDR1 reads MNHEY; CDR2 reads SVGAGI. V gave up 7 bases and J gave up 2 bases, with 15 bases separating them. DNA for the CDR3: TGTGCCAGCATTTCTCCGGGACGGACCTACGAGCAGTACTTC. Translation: CASISPGRTYEQYF.

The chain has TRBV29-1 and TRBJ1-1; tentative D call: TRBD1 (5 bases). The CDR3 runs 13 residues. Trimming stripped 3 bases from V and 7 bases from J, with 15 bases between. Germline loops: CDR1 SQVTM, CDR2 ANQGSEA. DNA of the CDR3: TGCAGCGTTGATGTAGGGCCGGGGGGTGAAGCTTTCTTT. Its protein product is CSVDVGPGGEAFF.

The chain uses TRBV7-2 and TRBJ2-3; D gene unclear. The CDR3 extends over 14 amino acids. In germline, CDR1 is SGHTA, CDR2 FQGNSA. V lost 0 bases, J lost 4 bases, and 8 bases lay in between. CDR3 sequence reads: CASSLAVVPDTQYF. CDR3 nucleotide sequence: TGTGCCAGCAGCTTAGCCGTGGTCCCAGATACGCAGTATTTT.

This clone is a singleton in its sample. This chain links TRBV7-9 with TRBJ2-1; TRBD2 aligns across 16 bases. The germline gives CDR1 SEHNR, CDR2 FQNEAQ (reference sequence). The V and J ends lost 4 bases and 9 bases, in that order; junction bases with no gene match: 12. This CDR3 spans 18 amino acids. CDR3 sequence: CASSSPPRGTSGGAEQFF. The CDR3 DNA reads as TGTGCCAGCAGCTCCCCCCCTCGTGGGACTAGCGGGGGGGCTGAGCAGTTCTTC. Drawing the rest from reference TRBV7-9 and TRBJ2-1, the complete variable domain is DTGVSQNPRHKITKRGQNVTFRCDPISEHNRLYWYRQTLGQGPEFLTYFQNEAQLEKSRLLSDRFSAERPKGSFSTLEIQRTEQGDSAMYLCASSSPPRGTSGGAEQFFGPGTRLTVL.

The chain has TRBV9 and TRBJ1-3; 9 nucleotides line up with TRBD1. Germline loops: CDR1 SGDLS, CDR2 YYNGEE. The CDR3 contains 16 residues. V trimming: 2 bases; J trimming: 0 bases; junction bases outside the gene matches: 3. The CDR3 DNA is TGTGCCAGCAGCGTGGGACAGGGAAGCTCTGGAAACACCATATATTTT. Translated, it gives CASSVGQGSSGNTIYF. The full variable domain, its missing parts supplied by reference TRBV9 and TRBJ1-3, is DSGVTQTPKHLITATGQRVTLRCSPRSGDLSVYWYQQSLDQGLQFLIQYYNGEERAKGNILERFSAQQFPDLHSELNLSSLELGDSALYFCASSVGQGSSGNTIYFGEGSWLTVV.

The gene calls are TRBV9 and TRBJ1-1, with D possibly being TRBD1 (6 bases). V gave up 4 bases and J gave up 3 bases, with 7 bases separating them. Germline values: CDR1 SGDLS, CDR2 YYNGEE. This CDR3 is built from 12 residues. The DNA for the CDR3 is TGTGCCAGCAGCAGGGGGGACACTGAAGCTTTCTTT. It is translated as CASSRGDTEAFF.

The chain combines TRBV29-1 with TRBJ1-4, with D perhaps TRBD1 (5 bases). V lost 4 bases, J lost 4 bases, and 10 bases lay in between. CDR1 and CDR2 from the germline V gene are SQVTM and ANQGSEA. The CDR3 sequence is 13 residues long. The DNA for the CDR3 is TGCAGCGTTGGAGGGGTGGATAATGAAAAACTGTTTTTT. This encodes CSVGGVDNEKLFF.

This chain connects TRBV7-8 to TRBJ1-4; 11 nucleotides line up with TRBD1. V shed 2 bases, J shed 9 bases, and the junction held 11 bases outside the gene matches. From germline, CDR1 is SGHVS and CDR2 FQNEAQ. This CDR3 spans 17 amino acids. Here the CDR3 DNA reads TGTGCCAGCAGCTTATCCGGACCCGGGACAGGGGGGCAAAAACTGTTTTTT. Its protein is CASSLSGPGTGGQKLFF.